A selection of T cell receptor beta chains follows, all from one sample in a study of shared clonotypes between healthy human individuals. Measured with immunoSEQ multiplex PCR; TCRdb has only the in-frame clones, and not every one. The sample shows 500,000 to 650,000 clones, 70% to 80% of them seen only once. Sequenced sample: PBMCs. The receptors derive from a woman in her 40s in good health. Some clones in this sample may be carry-over from other donors' samples. The CDR3 runs from the conserved cysteine through the conserved F or W. The order of the fields is D gene, V gene, clone size, J gene, CDR3 DNA, CDR3 protein. The D gene is left open where the match is weak. Not all rows give a size; the values are once, few, many and, for expanded clones, a class.

TRBD1	TRBV19	NA	TRBJ1-4	TGTGCCAGTGGACGGGAGGGACAGCAACTAGAAAAACTGTTTTTT	CASGREGQQLEKLFF
NA	TRBV2	NA	TRBJ2-4	TGTGCCAGCAGAGGAACAAAGGGGTATTTAATTCAGTACTTC	CASRGTKGYLIQYF
NA	TRBV6-1	NA	TRBJ2-7	TGTGCCAGCAGTGAAGAAGGGGGAGGGCCCTACGAGCAGTACTTC	CASSEEGGGPYEQYF
NA	TRBV2	NA	TRBJ1-4	TGTGCCAGCAGGATACAGGGCACTAATGAAAAACTGTTTTTT	CASRIQGTNEKLFF
NA	TRBV28	NA	TRBJ1-4	TGTGCCAGCAGTTTATTCGGGGAGAATGAAAAACTGTTTTTT	CASSLFGENEKLFF
TRBD2	TRBV2	NA	TRBJ2-2	TGTGCCAGCAGGACTAGCGGGACCGGAAACACCGGGGAGCTGTTTTTT	CASRTSGTGNTGELFF
TRBD1	TRBV2	NA	TRBJ1-6	TGTGCCAGCAGTCCCGGGACAGGAGATTCACCCCTCCACTTT	CASSPGTGDSPLHF
NA	TRBV28	few	TRBJ2-7	TGTGCCAGCAGTTTAGGCCTTGGAGAGCAGTACTTC	CASSLGLGEQYF
TRBD1	TRBV11-2	NA	TRBJ2-7	TGTGCCAGCAGCCGGGACAGGGTCTACGAGCAGTACTTC	CASSRDRVYEQYF
TRBD1	TRBV27	many	TRBJ1-5	TGTGCCTGCGCCGGGACAGGGGGTCAGCCCCAGCATTTT	CACAGTGGQPQHF
NA	TRBV7-2	NA	TRBJ1-5	TGTGCCAGCAGCTTATTCGGGAATCAGCCCCAGCATTTT	CASSLFGNQPQHF
NA	TRBV14	NA	TRBJ2-1	TGTGCCAGCAGCCAAGGAATGTTGAGCTCCTACAATGAGCAGTTCTTC	CASSQGMLSSYNEQFF
TRBD1	TRBV7-9	NA	TRBJ1-1	TGTGCCAGCAGCCTCCCAGGACAGGGGTGGAACACTGAAGCTTTCTTT	CASSLPGQGWNTEAFF
NA	TRBV7-2	NA	TRBJ2-2	TGTGCCAGCAGCTTACTAGCTCGGTCCGGGGAGCTGTTTTTT	CASSLLARSGELFF
NA	TRBV11-2	once	TRBJ2-5	TGTGCCAGCAGCTTAGTCGGTCGGGGGGCGCCTCAAGAGACCCAGTACTTC	CASSLVGRGAPQETQYF
NA	TRBV29-1	few	TRBJ2-3	TGCAGCGAATCCCCGGGGGGCACAGATACGCAGTATTTT	CSESPGGTDTQYF
TRBD2	TRBV18	NA	TRBJ2-3	TGTGCCAGCTCACCACTTGCTAGCGGGGGTGTCGATACGCAGTATTTT	CASSPLASGGVDTQYF
TRBD2	TRBV5-1	NA	TRBJ2-3	TGCGCCAGCAGCCTGACTAGCGGGGGAACCAGCACAGATACGCAGTATTTT	CASSLTSGGTSTDTQYF
NA	TRBV4-2	NA	TRBJ2-2	TGTGCCAGCAGCCCCCTAATGGGGAACACCGGGGAGCTGTTTTTT	CASSPLMGNTGELFF
TRBD1	TRBV19	NA	TRBJ1-2	TGTGCCATAAAAGACAGGGGCTTGTATGGCTACACCTTC	CAIKDRGLYGYTF
NA	TRBV2	NA	TRBJ1-3	TGTGCCAGCACCACGACAAGCCCTGGAAACACCATATATTTT	CASTTTSPGNTIYF
NA	TRBV28	NA	TRBJ2-2	TGTGCCACCCGAGTGTGGGAGAATACCGGGGAGCTGTTTTTT	CATRVWENTGELFF
TRBD1	TRBV15	NA	TRBJ1-2	TGTGCCACCAGCAGCCCCCCGGGACAGGGAAAAGAAGGCTACACCTTC	CATSSPPGQGKEGYTF
NA	TRBV10-3	NA	TRBJ2-5	TGTGCCATCACCTGGGCCCTCCAAGAGACCCAGTACTTC	CAITWALQETQYF
NA	TRBV5-1	NA	TRBJ2-2	TGCGCCAGCAGCTTGGGGGCCAGCCTCGGGGAGCTGTTTTTT	CASSLGASLGELFF
NA	TRBV15	NA	TRBJ2-3	TGTGCCACCAGCAGAGGCGTCACTAGCACAGATACGCAGTATTTT	CATSRGVTSTDTQYF
NA	TRBV27	once	TRBJ2-7	TGTGCCAGCAGTTTAAGGGCCAAGGCAGCGCCCTACGAGCAGTACTTC	CASSLRAKAAPYEQYF
TRBD1	TRBV6-1	NA	TRBJ1-1	TGTGCCAGCAGTGACGGACAGGGCAACACTGAAGCTTTCTTT	CASSDGQGNTEAFF
TRBD1	TRBV5-1	NA	TRBJ1-3	TGCGCCAGCAGCGGAACCGGGACAGGGCTGAGGGGAAACACCATATATTTT	CASSGTGTGLRGNTIYF
TRBD2	TRBV11-2	few	TRBJ2-7	TGTGCCAGCAACCCGCTAGCGGGATCCTACGAGCAGTACTTC	CASNPLAGSYEQYF
NA	TRBV9	NA	TRBJ2-7	TGTGCCAGCAGCGTAGGGGTCGGACCCTACGAGCAGTACTTC	CASSVGVGPYEQYF
TRBD1	TRBV28	NA	TRBJ2-1	TGTGCCAGCAGTCCTACAACGGGACAGGGGTACAATGAGCAGTTCTTC	CASSPTTGQGYNEQFF
NA	TRBV29-1	NA	TRBJ2-5	TGCAGCGTTGAAGAAGGGGGTGGGGACGTATCCTACTTC	CSVEEGGGDVSYF
NA	TRBV5-4	NA	TRBJ2-3	TGTGCCAGCAGCTTGGTTAGCGGAGCGAACACAGATACGCAGTATTTT	CASSLVSGANTDTQYF
NA	TRBV28	once	TRBJ1-5	TGTGCCAGCAGTCCCGGGGGGGGCGGCCATCAGCCCCAGCATTTT	CASSPGGGGHQPQHF
TRBD2	TRBV5-6	NA	TRBJ2-5	TGTGCCAGCAGCTTAGTAGCGGGAGGGGAAGAGACCCAGTACTTC	CASSLVAGGEETQYF
TRBD1	TRBV7-3	NA	TRBJ1-2	TGTGCCAGCAGCCAGGACAGGGACCTTAGCTACACCTTC	CASSQDRDLSYTF
TRBD2	TRBV30	NA	TRBJ2-1	TGTGCCTGGAGTGCCCAATTGACACGGGGGGATGAGCAGTTCTTC	CAWSAQLTRGDEQFF
NA	TRBV7-8	NA	TRBJ2-5	TGTGCCAGCAGCACGACAGTTCCACCCGAAGAGACCCAGTACTTC	CASSTTVPPEETQYF
NA	TRBV14	NA	TRBJ2-7	TGTGCCAGCAGCCAAGGCTTAGGGCGCGAGCAGTACTTC	CASSQGLGREQYF
NA	TRBV7-8	NA	TRBJ2-1	TGTGCCAGCAGCTCCGTCCCGGGACCATACAATGAGCAGTTCTTC	CASSSVPGPYNEQFF
NA	TRBV2	NA	TRBJ2-5	TGTGCCAGCAGTGAGGCCCGGACTAACCAAGAGACCCAGTACTTC	CASSEARTNQETQYF
NA	TRBV25-1	once	TRBJ2-3	TGTGCCAGCAGTGACCCCGCTTGGCAGGCAGGCACAGATACGCAGTATTTT	CASSDPAWQAGTDTQYF
NA	TRBV27	NA	TRBJ2-7	TGTGCCAGCAGTTTCGGTGGAAACTCCTACGAGCAGTACTTC	CASSFGGNSYEQYF
NA	TRBV7-2	NA	TRBJ1-1	TGTGCCAGCAGCTTAGATGGCAGGGGTGAAGCTTTCTTT	CASSLDGRGEAFF
NA	TRBV28	once	TRBJ1-5	TGTGCCAGCAGGCCTGGGTGGCAGGGGCTGCGGCCCCAGCATTTT	CASRPGWQGLRPQHF
NA	TRBV30	NA	TRBJ2-7	TGTGCCTGGAGTCCCAATTCCTACGAGCAGTACTTC	CAWSPNSYEQYF
NA	TRBV10-3	many	TRBJ2-5	TGTGCCATCAGTGAGTCGGTGGGAGGGGGCGCAGAGACCCAGTACTTC	CAISESVGGGAETQYF
TRBD1	TRBV18	NA	TRBJ1-2	TGTGCCAGCTCACCGAGGGACAGGGGCTATGGCTACACCTTC	CASSPRDRGYGYTF
NA	TRBV15	NA	TRBJ1-1	TGTGCCACCAGCAGAGGGGGGCTGGAGGGAGCTTTCTTT	CATSRGGLEGAFF
NA	TRBV13	NA	TRBJ2-7	TGTGCCAGCAGCTTAGGAACGGCCTATGAGACCTACGAGCAGTACTTC	CASSLGTAYETYEQYF
NA	TRBV15	NA	TRBJ1-5	TGTGCCACCAGCAGAGATTTCCGAAATGGGGGGGTTTGGAATCAGCCCCAGCATTTT	CATSRDFRNGGVWNQPQHF
TRBD2	TRBV7-2	NA	TRBJ2-1	TGTGCCAGCAGCTCCCTCGGGGTAGCGGGAGTGAATGAGCAGTTCTTC	CASSSLGVAGVNEQFF